The sequence of this T cell receptor (beta chain) was determined in a study of blood T cell repertoires in COVID-19. Study summary: T cells, B-cell-depleted T cells, or PBMCs supplied cDNA or gDNA.

Assay: immunoSEQ multiplex PCR; the TCRdb copy retains only in-frame clones and omits some. This table holds roughly 250,000 clones, approximately 84% found once. Enrollment of patients from Seattle took place during active infection, with longitudinal follow-up. Germline lookup yields CDR1 LNHDA and CDR2 SQIVND (reference sequence). V shed 5 bases and J shed 0 bases, with 16 bases lying between them. The CDR3 runs to 16 residues. Sequences were obtained from peripheral blood. This TCR derives from a person between 65 and 80 years old with COVID-19, enrolled during active disease. The chain uses TRBV19 and TRBJ1-2, with D perhaps TRBD1 (6 bases). In DNA, the CDR3 is TGTGCCAGTAGTGCTGGAACAGGGAGAGCTAACTATGGCTACACCTTC. It specifies CASSAGTGRANYGYTF.